This is a list of T cell receptor beta chains from one sample in a study of CD4 T cells in relation to SARS-CoV-2 and coronaviruses. These receptors' targets are unknown. Sequencing was performed with immunoSEQ multiplex PCR; in TCRdb, only in-frame clones are kept and a portion is missing. The profile shows about 15,000 clones, around four fifths of them singletons. Sequencing was done on a sample of CD4+ T cells from PBMCs, cultured in vitro. These receptors all come from a human donor in good health. CDR3s include the opening cysteine and the closing phenylalanine or tryptophan. Each record gives: clone size, D gene, J gene, V gene, CDR3 DNA, CDR3 protein. D genes are given only for firm matches. Only part of the rows carry a size: once, few, many, or a class if the clone is expanded.

once,NA,TRBJ2-5,TRBV3-1/TRBV3-2,TGTGCCAGCAGCCAAGCCCAAGAGACCCAGTACTTC,CASSQAQETQYF
NA,NA,TRBJ1-1,TRBV30,TGTGCCTGGATGGTTGCAGGGTTGAACACTGAAGCTTTCTTT,CAWMVAGLNTEAFF
NA,NA,TRBJ1-3,TRBV10-3,TGTGCCATCAGGGACATCCGCTCTGGAAACACCATATATTTT,CAIRDIRSGNTIYF
NA,NA,TRBJ2-2,TRBV7-3,TGTGCCAGCAGCTTAGCGGCAGAAAACACCGGGGAGCTGTTTTTT,CASSLAAENTGELFF
NA,TRBD1,TRBJ1-2,TRBV5-1,TGCGCCAGCAGCTTGGACACAGGGGGAGTTAACTATGGCTACACCTTC,CASSLDTGGVNYGYTF
few,NA,TRBJ1-4,TRBV28,TGTGCCAGCAGTCTCAGGAACTTGGGAGTTGAAAAACTGTTTTTT,CASSLRNLGVEKLFF
NA,NA,TRBJ1-2,TRBV10-2,TGCGCCAGCCGGAGGGATGACTATGGCTACACCTTC,CASRRDDYGYTF
NA,NA,TRBJ1-1,TRBV27,TGTGCCAGCAGTTTAATAAGCGAGGGAAACACTGAAGCTTTCTTT,CASSLISEGNTEAFF
NA,TRBD2,TRBJ2-1,TRBV6-5,TGTGCCAGCAGATTTAGCGGGAGGGCGGGTGAGCAGTTCTTC,CASRFSGRAGEQFF
few,TRBD2,TRBJ2-7,TRBV11-3,TGTGCCAGCAGCTTAGACAGCGGGAGTTCCTACGAGCAGTACTTC,CASSLDSGSSYEQYF
NA,NA,TRBJ2-3,TRBV30,TGTGCCTGGAGTGTACTTGGCAGCAGCACAGATACGCAGTATTTT,CAWSVLGSSTDTQYF
NA,NA,TRBJ1-5,TRBV21-1,TGTGCCAGCAGCAAACAACCCAGATATAGCAATCAGCCCCAGCATTTT,CASSKQPRYSNQPQHF
NA,TRBD1,TRBJ2-7,TRBV11-3,TGTGCCAGCAGCTCGCAGGGGGCGAAACAGTACTTC,CASSSQGAKQYF
NA,NA,TRBJ2-2,TRBV7-3,TGTGCCAGCAGCTTAACTAGCGGAGGGAACACCGGGGAGCTGTTTTTT,CASSLTSGGNTGELFF
NA,NA,TRBJ1-2,TRBV11-2,TGTGCCAGCAGCCGTCCTTACAGGCGGGGCTACACCTTC,CASSRPYRRGYTF
once,NA,TRBJ1-5,TRBV5-1,TGCGCCAGCAGCTTTCTGGGGGGCCTCGGTCAGCCCCAGCATTTT,CASSFLGGLGQPQHF
NA,NA,TRBJ1-4,TRBV19,TGTGCCAGTAGAACGGGTGAAAAACTGTTTTTT,CASRTGEKLFF
once,NA,TRBJ2-5,TRBV19,TGTGCCAGTAGTAATCAGGGGGGTTTGTTAGAGACCCAGTACTTC,CASSNQGGLLETQYF
few,NA,TRBJ2-7,TRBV7-8,TGTGCCAGCAGCGTTCTCCGGACCCCCAACGAGCAGTACTTC,CASSVLRTPNEQYF
NA,TRBD2,TRBJ2-1,TRBV19,TGTGCCAGTACTCCCGGACTAGCGGGAGAGCAGTTCTTC,CASTPGLAGEQFF
NA,NA,TRBJ1-1,TRBV2,TGTGCCAGCAGTGAATGGGGGCAGGGAAACACTGAAGCTTTCTTT,CASSEWGQGNTEAFF
NA,NA,TRBJ2-5,TRBV9,TGTGCCAGCAGCGCCCAACTAGCACAGGAGACCCAGTACTTC,CASSAQLAQETQYF
NA,NA,TRBJ2-2,TRBV24-1,TGTGCCACCAGTGATTTAGGAAGCCGAAACACCGGGGAGCTGTTTTTT,CATSDLGSRNTGELFF
NA,NA,TRBJ2-3,TRBV5-1,TGCGCCAGCAGCGGGGGAGGTAGCACAGATACGCAGTATTTT,CASSGGGSTDTQYF
NA,NA,TRBJ2-1,TRBV7-8,TGTGCCAGCAGCCCTTCCGACTGGAGCTCCTACAATGAGCAGTTCTTC,CASSPSDWSSYNEQFF
NA,TRBD1,TRBJ2-3,TRBV6-5,TGTGCCAGTGCCGGGACAGGGGGGGGTGCAGATACGCAGTATTTT,CASAGTGGGADTQYF
NA,NA,TRBJ2-7,TRBV27,TGTGCCAGCAGTTCATTAGCTCGCAGCTCCTACGAGCAGTACTTC,CASSSLARSSYEQYF
NA,TRBD2,TRBJ2-1,TRBV6-5,TGTGCCAGCAGTTTTTTTTCACTAGCGACGGGTGGTGAGCAGTTCTTC,CASSFFSLATGGEQFF
NA,TRBD1,TRBJ2-3,TRBV28,TGTGCCAGCACCCGACAGGGAACAGATACGCAGTATTTT,CASTRQGTDTQYF
NA,TRBD1,TRBJ2-7,TRBV6-1,TGTGCCAGCAGTGATCAGGGGGCTTACGAGCAGTACTTC,CASSDQGAYEQYF
NA,NA,TRBJ1-3,TRBV18,TGTGCCAGCGCGACAGGTCTCACCTCCTCTGGAAACACCATATATTTT,CASATGLTSSGNTIYF
NA,NA,TRBJ1-6,TRBV28,TGTGCCAGCAGACCCAGTCCAGGGACCCTCCACTTT,CASRPSPGTLHF
NA,NA,TRBJ2-2,TRBV11-2,TGTGCCAGCAGCTTAGAACTTATATTTGGCGGGAATTCCGGGGAGCTGTTTTTT,CASSLELIFGGNSGELFF
NA,NA,TRBJ2-3,TRBV7-2,TGTGCCAGCAGCGGATACACAGATACGCAGTATTTT,CASSGYTDTQYF
NA,TRBD1,TRBJ2-1,TRBV19,TGTGCCAGTAGTATAGATCAGGGGGCAGGGGATCTCTACAATGAGCAGTTCTTC,CASSIDQGAGDLYNEQFF
NA,TRBD1,TRBJ1-5,TRBV27,TGTGCCAGCAGCCGACAGGGAGGGAATGGCAATCAGCCCCAGCATTTT,CASSRQGGNGNQPQHF
once,NA,TRBJ1-5,TRBV12-3/TRBV12-4,TGTGCCAGTGTAAGTGAACCCGGGCAGCCCCAGCATTTT,CASVSEPGQPQHF
NA,NA,TRBJ2-5,TRBV29-1,TGCAGCGTTGGTTTGGTCGTGAGCGTGGAGACCCAGTACTTC,CSVGLVVSVETQYF
once,NA,TRBJ2-7,TRBV5-1,TGCGCCAGCAGCAGTAACAGGCTCTCCTACGAGCAGTACTTC,CASSSNRLSYEQYF
NA,TRBD1,TRBJ1-5,TRBV19,TGTGCCAGTAGTATATCAGGGGGTCGCGGTCAGCCCCAGCATTTT,CASSISGGRGQPQHF
NA,NA,TRBJ1-1,TRBV30,TGTGCCTTCCAGAGGGGAGGAGCGATGAACACTGAAGCTTTCTTT,CAFQRGGAMNTEAFF
few,NA,TRBJ1-2,TRBV6-5,TGTGCCAGCAGTTACTCCTATGAAGGGAATGGCTACACCTTC,CASSYSYEGNGYTF
NA,NA,TRBJ2-3,TRBV5-1,TGCGCCAGCAGGGTGGGTCGGGAGCCCACCACAGATACGCAGTATTTT,CASRVGREPTTDTQYF
NA,NA,TRBJ1-6,TRBV7-9,TGTGCCAGCAGCTTAGAACAGGATTCACCCCTCCACTTT,CASSLEQDSPLHF
few,NA,TRBJ1-2,TRBV5-1,TGCGCCAGCAGCTTGGGAGATCAGGGGCCGGGCTATGGCTACACCTTC,CASSLGDQGPGYGYTF
NA,NA,TRBJ1-6,TRBV6-6,TGTGCCAGCAGAAGTGTAAATAATTCACCCCTCCACTTT,CASRSVNNSPLHF
NA,TRBD2,TRBJ2-5,TRBV6-6,TGTGCCAGCAGTTACTCGCGGGAGGGGGAGACCCAGTACTTC,CASSYSREGETQYF
NA,NA,TRBJ2-5,TRBV5-1,TGCGCCAGCAGCTTTTCAGCGGGAGAGACCCAGTACTTC,CASSFSAGETQYF
NA,NA,TRBJ1-1,TRBV10-3,TGTGCCACCGCCGGGACGGGAAACACTGAAGCTTTCTTT,CATAGTGNTEAFF
NA,TRBD1,TRBJ1-1,TRBV27,TGTGCCAGCAGTCCGGACAGGGGACGGGGGAACACTGAAGCTTTCTTT,CASSPDRGRGNTEAFF
once,NA,TRBJ1-5,TRBV29-1,TGCAGCGTGGCGGGGTTTGGCAATCAGCCCCAGCATTTT,CSVAGFGNQPQHF
NA,NA,TRBJ2-5,TRBV23-1,TGCGCCAGCAGTCCTCCGGCCGGGCAGGGAGGAGGAGAGACCCAGTACTTC,CASSPPAGQGGGETQYF
few,TRBD2,TRBJ2-1,TRBV7-3,TGTGCCAGCAGCCCAGATACTAGCGGGCCGCCCAATGAGCAGTTCTTC,CASSPDTSGPPNEQFF
few,NA,TRBJ1-2,TRBV5-6,TGTGCCAGCAGACGCGGTCTAGGGGGAGGCTACACCTTC,CASRRGLGGGYTF
NA,TRBD2,TRBJ2-5,TRBV20-1,TGCAGTGCTAGCTGGGAGGGAACCCAGTACTTC,CSASWEGTQYF